Here is one TCR beta chain with its context. The junction shows a germline mismatch at one end, possibly a read error. Without any cell sorting, roughly 20-32 mg of bulk tissue yielded co-extracted RNA and DNA. Chronic HBV infection, which was untreated, was present in the patients. This specimen belongs to a study of tumor-infiltrating lymphocytes in primary liver carcinoma. The wider study: Men and women, 30 to 69 years of age, made up the patients.

The CDR3 covers 13 residues. Per germline, CDR1 SGHNT and CDR2 YENEEA. Researchers generated TCR beta cDNA from around 0.55 ug of total RNA, relying on a constant-region primer. Employing slightly modified ARM-PCR, three nested multiplex PCR rounds were run, and these gave rise to the TCR beta libraries. With TRBV1-TRBV30 forward primers and a C-beta reverse primer, the first two PCR rounds were run for approximately 10 cycles each. TCRdb re-analysed the multiplex PCR reads in MiXCR, keeping a single row per CDR3 protein. The sample has 100,000 to 150,000 distinct CDR3 sequences; 60% to 80% are singletons.

The TCR was taken from a woman aged 60 to 75 with primary liver carcinoma and hepatitis B virus infection. The chain carries TRBV11-3 and TRBJ2-7; D is possibly TRBD2 (5 bases). The sample taken for sequencing was liver tumor tissue from sampling region 3. Subset described: tumor region T3, left-lateral pole. CDR3 residues: CASHLSGVGEHYF. The CDR3 DNA reads as TGTGCCAGCCACCTGTCCGGGGTTGGCGAGCATTACTTC.